This TCR beta chain is from a study of graft-versus-host responses after intestinal transplantation. Study context: Recipients underwent multivisceral, liver-intestinal, or isolated intestinal transplants. Recipients across the board were started on anti-thymocyte globulin induction, then kept on tacrolimus and steroids for about 3 years. General study findings and limits: The authors found GvH clones in recipient marrow, some appearing first in ileum or blood.

CDR1 and CDR2 from the germline V gene are SGDLS and YYNGEE. This CDR3 has 17 amino acids. V was clipped by 4 bases and J by 0 bases; unmatched bases: 10. Profiled with immunoSEQ multiplex PCR; TCRdb holds only in-frame clones, not every one. The data contain 80,000 to 100,000 clones, 80% to 95% of them singletons. About this clone: Its antigen is not identified.

This receptor was identified in a human donor who received an intestinal transplant. This chain links TRBV9 with TRBJ1-2, with 9 bases aligning to TRBD1. This specimen was unstimulated CD4+ T cells sorted from spleen or lymph node cells, taken before intestinal transplant. For the CDR3, the DNA is TGTGCCAGCAGCTTAAGCCGGGACAGGGCTTCTAACTATGGCTACACCTTC. Its protein product is CASSLSRDRASNYGYTF.